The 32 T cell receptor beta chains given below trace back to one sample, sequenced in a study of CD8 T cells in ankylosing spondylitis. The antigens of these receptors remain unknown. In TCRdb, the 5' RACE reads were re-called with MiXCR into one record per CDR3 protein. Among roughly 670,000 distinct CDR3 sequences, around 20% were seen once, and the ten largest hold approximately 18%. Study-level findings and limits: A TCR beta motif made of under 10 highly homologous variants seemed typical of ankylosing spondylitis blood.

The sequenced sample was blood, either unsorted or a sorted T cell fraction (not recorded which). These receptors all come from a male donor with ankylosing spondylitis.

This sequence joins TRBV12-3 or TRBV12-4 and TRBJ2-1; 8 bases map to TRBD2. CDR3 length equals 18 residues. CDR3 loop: CTRSLSGGKSSSYNEQFF. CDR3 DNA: TGTACCCGCAGTTTATCGGGAGGGAAATCGAGCTCCTACAATGAGCAGTTCTTC.

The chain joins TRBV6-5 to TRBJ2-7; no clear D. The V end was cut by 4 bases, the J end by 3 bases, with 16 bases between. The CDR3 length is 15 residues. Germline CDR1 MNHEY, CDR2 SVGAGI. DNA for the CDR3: TGTGCCAGCAGTTCCTTACGGACGAACCACTACGAGCAGTACTTC. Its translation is CASSSLRTNHYEQYF.

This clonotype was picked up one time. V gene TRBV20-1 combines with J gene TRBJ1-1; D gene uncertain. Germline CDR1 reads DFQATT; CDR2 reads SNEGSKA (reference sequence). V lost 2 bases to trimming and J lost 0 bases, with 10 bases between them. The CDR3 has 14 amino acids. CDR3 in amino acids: CSARHGGVNTEAFF. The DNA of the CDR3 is TGCAGTGCTAGACATGGAGGAGTGAACACTGAAGCTTTCTTT.

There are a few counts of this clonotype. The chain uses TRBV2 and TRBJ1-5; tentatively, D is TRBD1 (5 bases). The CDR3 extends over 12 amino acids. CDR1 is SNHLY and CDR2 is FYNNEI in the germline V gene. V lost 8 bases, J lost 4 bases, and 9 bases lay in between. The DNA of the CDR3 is TGTGCCAGCCAGGGATGGAATCAGCCCCAGCATTTT. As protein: CASQGWNQPQHF. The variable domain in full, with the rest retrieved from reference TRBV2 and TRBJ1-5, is EPEVTQTPSHQVTQMGQEVILRCVPISNHLYFYWYRQILGQKVEFLVSFYNNEISEKSEIFDDQFSVERPDGSNFTLKIRSTKLEDSAMYFCASQGWNQPQHFGDGTRLSIL.

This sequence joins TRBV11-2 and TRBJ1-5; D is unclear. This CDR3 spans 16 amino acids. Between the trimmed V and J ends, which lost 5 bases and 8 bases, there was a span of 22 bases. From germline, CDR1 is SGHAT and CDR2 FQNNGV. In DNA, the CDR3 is TGTGCCAGCAGCGTACGAACCGTGGGTCGTGGGGAGCCCCAGCATTTT. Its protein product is CASSVRTVGRGEPQHF. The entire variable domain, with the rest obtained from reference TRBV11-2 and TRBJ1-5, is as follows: EAGVAQSPRYKIIEKRQSVAFWCNPISGHATLYWYQQILGQGPKLLIQFQNNGVVDDSQLPKDRFSAERLKGVDSTLKIQPAKLEDSAVYLCASSVRTVGRGEPQHFGDGTRLSIL.

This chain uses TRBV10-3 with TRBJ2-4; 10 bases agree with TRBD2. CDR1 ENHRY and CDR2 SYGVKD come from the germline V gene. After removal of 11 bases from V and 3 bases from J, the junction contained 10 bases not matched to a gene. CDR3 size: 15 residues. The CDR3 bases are TGTGCCGCCTCACCTAGCGGGAGCCTCAAAAACATTCAGTACTTC. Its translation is CAASPSGSLKNIQYF.

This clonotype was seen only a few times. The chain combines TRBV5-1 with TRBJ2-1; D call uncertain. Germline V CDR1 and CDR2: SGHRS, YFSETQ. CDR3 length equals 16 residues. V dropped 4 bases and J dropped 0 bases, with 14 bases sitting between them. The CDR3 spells CASSQNPLSSYNEQFF. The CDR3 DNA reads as TGCGCCAGCAGCCAAAACCCGTTAAGCTCCTACAATGAGCAGTTCTTC.

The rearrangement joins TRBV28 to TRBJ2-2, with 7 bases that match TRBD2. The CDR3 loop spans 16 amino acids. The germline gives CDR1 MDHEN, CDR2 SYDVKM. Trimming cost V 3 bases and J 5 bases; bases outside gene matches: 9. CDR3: CASSFGLAAKTGELFF. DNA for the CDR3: TGTGCCAGCAGTTTCGGGCTAGCGGCAAAAACCGGGGAGCTGTTTTTT.

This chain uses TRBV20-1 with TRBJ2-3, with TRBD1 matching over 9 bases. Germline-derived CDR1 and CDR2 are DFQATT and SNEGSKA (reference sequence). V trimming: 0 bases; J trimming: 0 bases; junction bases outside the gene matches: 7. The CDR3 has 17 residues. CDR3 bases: TGCAGTGCTAGAGATCTAGGGGGACAGGGCAGCACAGATACGCAGTATTTT. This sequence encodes CSARDLGGQGSTDTQYF.

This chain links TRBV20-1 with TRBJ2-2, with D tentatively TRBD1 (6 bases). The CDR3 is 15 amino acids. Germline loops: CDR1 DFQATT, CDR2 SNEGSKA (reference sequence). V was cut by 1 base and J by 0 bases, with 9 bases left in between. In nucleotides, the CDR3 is TGCAGTGCTAGAGGTCACAGGGCGAACACCGGGGAGCTGTTTTTT. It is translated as CSARGHRANTGELFF.

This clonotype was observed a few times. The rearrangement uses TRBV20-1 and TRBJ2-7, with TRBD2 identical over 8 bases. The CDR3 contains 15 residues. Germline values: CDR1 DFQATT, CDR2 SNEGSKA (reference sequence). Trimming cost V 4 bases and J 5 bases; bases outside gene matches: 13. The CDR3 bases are TGCAGTGCTATGAGGGGGAGCGGGAGTGTCCACGAGCAGTACTTC. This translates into CSAMRGSGSVHEQYF.

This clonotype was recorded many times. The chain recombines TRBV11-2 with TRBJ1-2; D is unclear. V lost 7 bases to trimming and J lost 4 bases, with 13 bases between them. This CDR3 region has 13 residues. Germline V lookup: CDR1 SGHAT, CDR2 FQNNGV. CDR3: CASTAGGTYGYTF. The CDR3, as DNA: TGTGCCAGCACCGCGGGAGGAACCTATGGCTACACCTTC. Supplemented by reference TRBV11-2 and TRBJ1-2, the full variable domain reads EAGVAQSPRYKIIEKRQSVAFWCNPISGHATLYWYQQILGQGPKLLIQFQNNGVVDDSQLPKDRFSAERLKGVDSTLKIQPAKLEDSAVYLCASTAGGTYGYTFGSGTRLTVV.

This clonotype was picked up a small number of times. This chain's CDR3 is CASSSQTSAGDPVRFF. As DNA, the CDR3 is TGCGCCAGCAGCTCGCAAACATCCGCGGGAGACCCGGTGCGGTTCTTC. This rearrangement joins TRBV4-1 to TRBJ2-1; the match to TRBD2 covers 7 bases. Germline assignment: CDR1 MGHRA and CDR2 YSYEKL. The CDR3 extends over 16 amino acids. With V trimmed by 5 bases and J by 15 bases, 22 bases remained unmatched.

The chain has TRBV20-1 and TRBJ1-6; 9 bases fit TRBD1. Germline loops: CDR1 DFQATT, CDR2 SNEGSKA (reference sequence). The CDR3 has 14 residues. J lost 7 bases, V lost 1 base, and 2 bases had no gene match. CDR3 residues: CSARAGTGNSPLHF. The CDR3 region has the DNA TGCAGTGCTAGAGCCGGGACAGGGAATTCACCCCTCCACTTT.

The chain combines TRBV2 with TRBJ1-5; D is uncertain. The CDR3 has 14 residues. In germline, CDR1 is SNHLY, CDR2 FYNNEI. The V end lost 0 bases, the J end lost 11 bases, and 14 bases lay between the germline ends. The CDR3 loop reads CASSEARAAQAQHF. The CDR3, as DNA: TGTGCCAGCAGTGAAGCGAGGGCGGCCCAGGCCCAGCATTTT.

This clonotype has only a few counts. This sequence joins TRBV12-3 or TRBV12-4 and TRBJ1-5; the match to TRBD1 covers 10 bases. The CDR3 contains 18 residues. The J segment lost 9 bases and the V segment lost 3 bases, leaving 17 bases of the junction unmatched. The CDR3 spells CASSFGEKGQGRAGPQHF. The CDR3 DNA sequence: TGTGCCAGCAGTTTCGGTGAAAAGGGACAGGGGCGAGCTGGGCCCCAGCATTTT.

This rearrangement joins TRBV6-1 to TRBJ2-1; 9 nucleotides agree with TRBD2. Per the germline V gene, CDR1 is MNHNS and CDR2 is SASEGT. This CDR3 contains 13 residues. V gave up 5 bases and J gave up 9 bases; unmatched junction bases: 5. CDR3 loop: CASSRTSDSEQFF. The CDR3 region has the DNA TGTGCCAGCAGTAGGACTAGCGATAGTGAGCAGTTCTTC.

The CDR3 region has the DNA TGTGCCACCAGAGACCAATTGGATGAGCAGTTCTTC. Amino acids: CATRDQLDEQFF. The chain uses TRBV24-1 and TRBJ2-1; D is undetermined. With 7 bases removed from V and 8 bases from J, the gap between germline ends came to 11 bases. This CDR3 is built from 12 residues. In germline, CDR1 is KGHDR, CDR2 SFDVKD.

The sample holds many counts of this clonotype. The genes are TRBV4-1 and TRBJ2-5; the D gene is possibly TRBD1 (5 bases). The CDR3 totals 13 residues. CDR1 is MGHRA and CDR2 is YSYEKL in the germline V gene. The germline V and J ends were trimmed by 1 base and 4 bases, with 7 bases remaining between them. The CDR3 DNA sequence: TGCGCCAGCAGCCAAGTAGGGGCAGAGACCCAGTACTTC. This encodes CASSQVGAETQYF.

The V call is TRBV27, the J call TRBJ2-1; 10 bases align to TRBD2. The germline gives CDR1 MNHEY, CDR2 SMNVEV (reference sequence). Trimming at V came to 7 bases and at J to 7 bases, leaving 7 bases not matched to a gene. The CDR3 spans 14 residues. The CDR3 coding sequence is TGTGCCAGCACAAACGAGGGACTAGCGAATGAGCAGTTCTTC. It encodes CASTNEGLANEQFF.

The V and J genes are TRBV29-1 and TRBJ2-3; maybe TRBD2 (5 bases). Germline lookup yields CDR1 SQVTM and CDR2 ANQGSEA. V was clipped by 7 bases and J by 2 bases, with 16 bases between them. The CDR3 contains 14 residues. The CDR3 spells CSAGQGLHTDTQYF. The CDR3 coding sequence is TGCAGCGCCGGCCAAGGACTTCACACAGATACGCAGTATTTT.

CDR3 amino acids: CASRQGSGYEQYF. The CDR3 DNA reads TGTGCCAGTCGACAGGGATCCGGCTACGAGCAGTACTTC. The rearrangement links TRBV6-6 to TRBJ2-7, with TRBD1 identical over 7 bases. This CDR3 region has 13 residues. With V trimmed by 9 bases and J by 3 bases, 8 bases remained unmatched. From germline, CDR1 is MNHNY and CDR2 SVGAGI (reference sequence).

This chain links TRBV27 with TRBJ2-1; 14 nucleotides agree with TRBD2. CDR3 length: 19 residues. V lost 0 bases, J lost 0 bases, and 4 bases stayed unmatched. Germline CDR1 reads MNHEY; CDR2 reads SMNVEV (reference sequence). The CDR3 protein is CASSLSLTSGRASYNEQFF. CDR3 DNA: TGTGCCAGCAGTTTATCGCTGACTAGCGGGAGGGCCTCCTACAATGAGCAGTTCTTC.

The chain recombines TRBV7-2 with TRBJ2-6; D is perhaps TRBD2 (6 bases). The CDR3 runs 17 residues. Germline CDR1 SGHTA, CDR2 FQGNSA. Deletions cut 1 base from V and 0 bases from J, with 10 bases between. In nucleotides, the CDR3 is TGTGCCAGCAGCTTAGGGGGGAGGCTCTCTGGGGCCAACGTCCTGACTTTC. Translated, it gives CASSLGGRLSGANVLTF.

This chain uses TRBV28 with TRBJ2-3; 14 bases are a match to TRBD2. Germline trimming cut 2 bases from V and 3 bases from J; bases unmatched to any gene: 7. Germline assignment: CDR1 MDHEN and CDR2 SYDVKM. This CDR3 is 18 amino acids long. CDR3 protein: CASSLGWTSGRSTDTQYF. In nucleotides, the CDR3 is TGTGCCAGCAGTTTAGGCTGGACTAGCGGGAGGAGTACAGATACGCAGTATTTT.

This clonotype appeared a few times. In DNA, the CDR3 is TGTGCCACAACCTTGGGGGGGAACACAGATACGCAGTATTTT. This encodes CATTLGGNTDTQYF. The rearrangement joins TRBV15 to TRBJ2-3; 7 nucleotides line up with TRBD2. Trimming removed 9 bases from V and 2 bases from J; junction bases left unmatched: 8. Germline values: CDR1 LNHNV, CDR2 YYDKDF (reference sequence). The CDR3 extends over 14 amino acids.

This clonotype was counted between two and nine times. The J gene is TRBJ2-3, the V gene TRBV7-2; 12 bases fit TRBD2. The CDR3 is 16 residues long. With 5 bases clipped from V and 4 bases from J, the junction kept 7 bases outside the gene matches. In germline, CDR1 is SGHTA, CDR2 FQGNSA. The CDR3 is CASSKRLAGVADTQYF. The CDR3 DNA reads TGTGCCAGCAGCAAGCGACTAGCGGGGGTGGCAGATACGCAGTATTTT. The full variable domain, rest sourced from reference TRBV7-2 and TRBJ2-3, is GAGVSQSPSNKVTEKGKDVELRCDPISGHTALYWYRQSLGQGLEFLIYFQGNSAPDKSGLPSDRFSAERTGGSVSTLTIQRTQQEDSAVYLCASSKRLAGVADTQYFGPGTRLTVL.

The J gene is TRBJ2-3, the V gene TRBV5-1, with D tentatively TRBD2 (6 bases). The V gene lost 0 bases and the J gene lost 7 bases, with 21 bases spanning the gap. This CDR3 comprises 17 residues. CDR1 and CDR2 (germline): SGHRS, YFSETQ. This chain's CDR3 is CASSLEARRTGENTQYF. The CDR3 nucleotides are TGCGCCAGCAGCTTGGAGGCTAGGAGGACGGGGGAAAATACGCAGTATTTT.

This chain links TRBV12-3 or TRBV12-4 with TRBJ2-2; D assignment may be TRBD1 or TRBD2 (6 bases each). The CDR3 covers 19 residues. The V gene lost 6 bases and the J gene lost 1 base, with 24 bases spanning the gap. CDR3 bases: TGTGCCAGCAGGGGGGGCAAGGCCAGAAATTTGCTGAACACCGGGGAGCTGTTTTTT. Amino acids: CASRGGKARNLLNTGELFF.

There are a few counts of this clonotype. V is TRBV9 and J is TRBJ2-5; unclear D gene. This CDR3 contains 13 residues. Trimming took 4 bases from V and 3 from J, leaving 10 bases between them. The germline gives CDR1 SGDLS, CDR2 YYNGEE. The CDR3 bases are TGTGCCAGCAGCATTGATAGGGAAGAGACCCAGTACTTC. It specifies CASSIDREETQYF.

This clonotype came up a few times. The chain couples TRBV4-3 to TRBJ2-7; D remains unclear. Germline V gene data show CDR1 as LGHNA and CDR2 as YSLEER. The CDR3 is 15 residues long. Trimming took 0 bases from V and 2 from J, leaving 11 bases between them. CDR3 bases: TGCGCCAGCAGCCAAGATGTTGCGGTAACCTACGAGCAGTACTTC. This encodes CASSQDVAVTYEQYF.

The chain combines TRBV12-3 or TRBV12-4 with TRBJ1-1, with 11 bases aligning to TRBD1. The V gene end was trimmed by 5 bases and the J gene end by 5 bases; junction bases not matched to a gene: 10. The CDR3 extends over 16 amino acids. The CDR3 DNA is TGTGCCAGCAGTGGCCGGACAGGGGGCGACGGTACTGAAGCTTTCTTT. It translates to CASSGRTGGDGTEAFF.